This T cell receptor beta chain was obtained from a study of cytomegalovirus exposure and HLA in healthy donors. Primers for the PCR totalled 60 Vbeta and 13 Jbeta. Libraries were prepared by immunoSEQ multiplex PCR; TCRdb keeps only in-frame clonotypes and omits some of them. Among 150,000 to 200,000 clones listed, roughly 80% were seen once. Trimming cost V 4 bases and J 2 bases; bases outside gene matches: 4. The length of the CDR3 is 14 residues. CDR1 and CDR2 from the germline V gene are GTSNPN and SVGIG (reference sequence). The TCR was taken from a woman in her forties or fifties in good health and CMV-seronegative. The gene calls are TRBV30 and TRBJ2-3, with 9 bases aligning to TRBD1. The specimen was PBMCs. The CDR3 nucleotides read TGTGCCTGGAACGGACAGGGGCCCACAGATACGCAGTATTTT. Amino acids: CAWNGQGPTDTQYF.